This T cell receptor (beta chain) is drawn from a study of cytotoxic CD8 clonotypes in ibrutinib-treated CLL (dated by TCRdb to the early 2020s). Regarding the study in general: The cohort included some 14 treatment-naive and some twelve relapsed/refractory patients; around 18 were IGHV unmutated. All remission and progressive disease samples were collected while patients were still receiving ibrutinib. Response samples were taken after a median of 12 months on treatment, ranging from about 6 to 40 months. Responses were partial in 25 or so patients and complete in 2; after median approximately 5.5 years follow-up, roughly 14 stayed in remission and approximately twelve progressed. Of the 85 to 90 participants in the trial, about two dozen had longitudinal samples available. On average, each sample had approximately 280,000 productive templates and more than 85,000 productive rearrangements. Cryopreserved peripheral blood mononuclear cells were obtained prior to treatment, at the time of response, and at either disease progression or sustained remission. What the authors observed across the whole study: Baseline clonality exceeded that of age-matched healthy donors and correlated strongly with circulating CD8+ T-cell counts. Public clonotypes were rare and either shrank or stayed stable during treatment, and the rise in clonality at ibrutinib response reflected expansion of private clonotypes. Sampling times were not matched between patients in sustained remission and patients whose disease was progressing, and lymph node repertoires were not examined. An increase in clonality was observed at ibrutinib response, with clonality remaining stable during sustained remission and falling back toward baseline at progression.

The time point label, as the study defines it: progressive disease on ibrutinib. Approximately 2 micrograms of genomic DNA were extracted from cryopreserved PBMCs for TCR beta library preparation. High-throughput TCR beta sequencing was performed on longitudinal blood samples from CLL patients receiving ibrutinib monotherapy. The patients took part in an open-label, single-center phase 2 trial of ibrutinib monotherapy. Turning to this clone: No antigen is known for it. The input lacks base qualities; no much larger clone sits a single base away.

A MiSeq instrument was used for deep resolution sequencing, which targeted depths ranging from 1 in 1 million up to 1 in 200,000 T cells, with coverage averaging 10x for each clonotype. The immunoSEQ hsTCRB Kit was used to generate TCR beta libraries. Under the source paper's analysis protocol: Data were analyzed with ImmunoSEQ Data Assistant and ImmunoSEQ Analyzer, with V, D and J genes assigned per IMGT definitions. Clonality was computed as one minus normalized Shannon entropy of productive rearrangement frequencies, ranging from 0 to 1. Public clonotype analysis was restricted to overrepresented clonotypes comprising at least 0.05% of each patient's repertoire. Some 14 age-matched healthy donor repertoires from immuneACCESS served as clonality controls. Held by TCRdb, this immuneACCESS table contains in-frame sequences only and omits some clones. Under half of the omission traces to an unresolved V gene where checked; the cause of the rest is unknown. That table gives V, J and clone size, and the DNA gave D and trimming. This sample lists around 40,000 clones; 71% were detected once. The ten most abundant clones make up roughly 17% of the sample.

The receptor's source is a human donor with chronic lymphocytic leukemia. The input for sequencing was PBMCs, taken at disease progression, from a patient treated with ibrutinib.

The sequence in DNA is TGCAGCGTTGGGGGCGGATTCTCCTACGAGCAGTACTTC. The resulting protein is CSVGGGFSYEQYF. Rearrangement joined TRBV29-1 to TRBJ2-7; TRBD1 is possibly the D segment (5 matching bases). Trimming takes 4 bases from V and 0 bases from J, and the germline ends sit 10 bases apart. Taken from the germline V gene, the CDR1 and CDR2 loops are SQVTM and ANQGSEA. The CDR3 has 13 amino acids, counting the end cysteine and phenylalanine. Only the CDR3 portion is preserved as DNA: 39 bases, with reading frame beginning at the first base.